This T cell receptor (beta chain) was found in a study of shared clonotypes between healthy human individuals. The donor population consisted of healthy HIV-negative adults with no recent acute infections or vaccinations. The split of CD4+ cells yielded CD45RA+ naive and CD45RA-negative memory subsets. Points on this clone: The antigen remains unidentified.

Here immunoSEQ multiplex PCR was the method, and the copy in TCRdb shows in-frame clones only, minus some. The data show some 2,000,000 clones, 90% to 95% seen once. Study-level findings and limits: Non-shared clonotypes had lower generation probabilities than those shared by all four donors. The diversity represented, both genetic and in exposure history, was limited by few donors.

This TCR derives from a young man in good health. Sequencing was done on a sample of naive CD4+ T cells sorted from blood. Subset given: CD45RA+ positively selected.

The CDR3, as DNA: TGTGCCAGCTCACCCGTCGTCGGGAGCTCTGGGGCCAACGTCCTGACTTTC. Translated: CASSPVVGSSGANVLTF. J is TRBJ2-6 and V is TRBV18; D perhaps matches TRBD2 (6 bases). Between the trimmed V and J ends, which lost 3 bases and 0 bases, there was a span of 12 bases. Germline CDR1 and CDR2: KGHSH and LQKENI. CDR3 length: 17 amino acids.